One sample yielded the 16 T cell receptor beta chains listed below, sequenced in a study of blood T cell repertoires in COVID-19. Sequencing used immunoSEQ multiplex PCR; TCRdb keeps in-frame clones, though not all of them. The sample contains a few hundred thousand clones, around 90% of which appear only once. The material sequenced was peripheral blood. All receptors come from a man between 18 and 29 years old with active or convalescent COVID-19.

This sequence joins TRBV6-4 and TRBJ1-2; D is possibly TRBD1 (6 bases). V was pared by 5 bases and J by 2 bases, with 15 bases between. CDR1 is MRHNA, CDR2 SNTAGT, per germline. CDR3 length equals 15 residues. Written as DNA, the CDR3 is TGTGCCAGCAGTCCCGTTTGGGACACAAACTATGGCTACACCTTC. Its protein is CASSPVWDTNYGYTF.

The chain carries TRBV25-1 and TRBJ2-7; 9 positions match TRBD1. The J segment lost 3 bases and the V segment lost 4 bases, leaving 7 bases of the junction unmatched. Germline V CDR1 and CDR2: MGHDK, SYGVNS. This CDR3 has 15 amino acids. The DNA of the CDR3 is TGTGCCAGCAGTGCAACCCGGGACAGGGTCTACGAGCAGTACTTC. Translating gives CASSATRDRVYEQYF.

The chain joins TRBV27 to TRBJ2-1; TRBD2 agrees at 7 bases. Germline V gene sequence: CDR1 MNHEY, CDR2 SMNVEV (reference sequence). This CDR3 has 14 amino acids. V shed 2 bases, J shed 4 bases, and the junction held 2 bases outside the gene matches. The CDR3 nucleotides read TGTGCCAGCAGTTTAGCGGGGGATTACAATGAGCAGTTCTTC. Residues: CASSLAGDYNEQFF.

This clone was detected only once. The chain has TRBV6-4 and TRBJ1-1; the D gene is possibly TRBD1 (6 bases). This CDR3 is 14 amino acids long. CDR1 is MRHNA and CDR2 is SNTAGT in the germline V gene. Trimming cost V 5 bases and J 1 base, with 11 bases left between them. CDR3 nucleotides: TGTGCCAGCAGTCCCGAAGGGGGGAACACTGAAGCTTTCTTT. This gives the protein CASSPEGGNTEAFF.

The gene calls are TRBV25-1 and TRBJ1-6; 7 nucleotides match TRBD1. CDR1 is MGHDK and CDR2 is SYGVNS in the germline V gene. This CDR3 region has 15 residues. The V segment lost 6 bases and the J segment 7 bases; nucleotides outside the gene matches: 9. CDR3 nucleotides: TGTGCCAGCAGATGGGGGTCGACAGGGAATTCACCCCTCCACTTT. Translated: CASRWGSTGNSPLHF. The variable domain in full, completed from reference TRBV25-1 and TRBJ1-6, reads EADIYQTPRYLVIGTGKKITLECSQTMGHDKMYWYQQDPGMELHLIHYSYGVNSTEKGDLSSESTVSRIRTEHFPLTLESARPSHTSQYLCASRWGSTGNSPLHFGNGTRLTVT.

The V gene is TRBV7-2, the J gene TRBJ2-1; the match to TRBD1 covers 7 bases. CDR1 is SGHTA, CDR2 FQGNSA, per germline. Trimming cost V 4 bases and J 2 bases; bases outside gene matches: 5. The CDR3 has 15 residues. The CDR3: CASSSPGQTYNEQFF. In nucleotides, the CDR3 is TGTGCCAGCAGCTCTCCGGGACAGACCTACAATGAGCAGTTCTTC.

This chain links TRBV5-6 with TRBJ2-7; TRBD2 is a possible D gene (7 bases). This CDR3 has 13 amino acids. V lost 4 bases to trimming and J lost 4 bases, with 12 bases between them. The germline CDR1 and CDR2 sequences are SGHDT and YYEEEE. CDR3 in amino acids: CASSPAGAYEQYF. In DNA form, the CDR3 reads TGTGCCAGCAGCCCCGCGGGGGCTTACGAGCAGTACTTC.

CDR3 nucleotides: TGTGCCAGCAGAGACAGAACCTCTGGAAACACCATATATTTT. It codes for CASRDRTSGNTIYF. V and J are TRBV6-5 and TRBJ1-3; D is possibly TRBD1 (5 bases). The CDR3 is made up of 14 amino acids. Looked up from germline, CDR1 is MNHEY and CDR2 is SVGAGI. Deletions cut 6 bases from V and 0 bases from J, with 9 bases between.

There are a few counts of this clone. This chain uses TRBV7-2 with TRBJ2-7; TRBD2 matches 12 bases. The V and J ends lost 5 bases and 3 bases, in that order; junction bases with no gene match: 11. This CDR3 spans 17 amino acids. Per the germline V gene, CDR1 is SGHTA and CDR2 is FQGNSA. For the CDR3, the DNA is TGTGCCAGCAGCCCCCCAGGGCTAGCGGGGGGGCGCTACGAGCAGTACTTC. Residues: CASSPPGLAGGRYEQYF. Using reference TRBV7-2 and TRBJ2-7 for the parts outside the CDR3, the full variable domain is GAGVSQSPSNKVTEKGKDVELRCDPISGHTALYWYRQSLGQGLEFLIYFQGNSAPDKSGLPSDRFSAERTGGSVSTLTIQRTQQEDSAVYLCASSPPGLAGGRYEQYFGPGTRLTVT.

The V call is TRBV21-1, the J call TRBJ1-1; the table's D call, TRBD1, has no DNA check behind it. TRBV21-1 is tagged as a pseudogene. The CDR3 runs 17 residues. The CDR3 loop is CASSKCGQGEQNTEAFF. In DNA form, the CDR3 reads TGTGCCAGCAGCAAATGCGGACAGGGAGAACAAAACACTGAAGCTTTCTTT.

The chain recombines TRBV12-3 or TRBV12-4 with TRBJ1-2; TRBD1 agrees at 7 bases. Germline trimming cut 5 bases from V and 8 bases from J; bases unmatched to any gene: 8. This CDR3 is 13 amino acids long. This CDR3 is CASSPTTGKGYTF. In DNA, the CDR3 is TGTGCCAGCAGTCCTACGACAGGGAAGGGCTACACCTTC.

This rearrangement joins TRBV5-1 to TRBJ1-2; D uncertain. The V and J ends lost 5 bases and 2 bases respectively, with 10 bases between them. This CDR3 region has 13 residues. Germline V CDR1 and CDR2: SGHRS, YFSETQ. The CDR3 sequence is CASSEGINYGYTF. The CDR3 bases are TGCGCCAGCAGTGAGGGTATAAACTATGGCTACACCTTC. Full variable domain (outside the CDR3, taken from reference TRBV5-1 and TRBJ1-2): KAGVTQTPRYLIKTRGQQVTLSCSPISGHRSVSWYQQTPGQGLQFLFEYFSETQRNKGNFPGRFSGRQFSNSRSEMNVSTLELGDSALYLCASSEGINYGYTFGSGTRLTVV.

V and J are TRBV10-3 and TRBJ2-1; 7 nucleotides agree with TRBD2. J lost 8 bases, V lost 3 bases, and 13 bases had no gene match. The germline CDR1 and CDR2 sequences are ENHRY and SYGVKD. The CDR3 length is 16 residues. The CDR3 coding sequence is TGTGCCATCAGTGATATTTTCGGACTAGAGATCCATGAGCAGTTCTTC. Amino acid sequence: CAISDIFGLEIHEQFF.

This chain uses TRBV4-1 with TRBJ1-2, with 9 positions matching TRBD1. The J segment lost 1 base and the V segment lost 3 bases, leaving 6 bases of the junction unmatched. The CDR3 length is 16 residues. Germline CDR1 is MGHRA and CDR2 is YSYEKL. The DNA of the CDR3 is TGCGCCAGCAGCCATCCCGGGACAGGGCGTAACTATGGCTACACCTTC. Translation gives CASSHPGTGRNYGYTF.

The J gene is TRBJ2-5, the V gene TRBV19; D may be TRBD2 (5 bases). There are 14 residues in the CDR3. From germline, CDR1 is LNHDA and CDR2 SQIVND (reference sequence). The V end was cut by 6 bases, the J end by 2 bases, with 13 bases between. CDR3 region: CASRGSSGQETQYF. The CDR3 bases are TGTGCCAGTAGGGGGAGCAGCGGACAAGAGACCCAGTACTTC.

The V gene is TRBV18, the J gene TRBJ2-5, with 8 bases fitting TRBD1. V was clipped by 4 bases and J by 5 bases; unmatched bases: 9. This CDR3 region has 15 residues. Germline V CDR1 and CDR2: KGHSH, LQKENI. CDR3 protein: CASSQGTGEQETQYF. As DNA, the CDR3 is TGTGCCAGCTCACAGGGGACAGGAGAGCAGGAGACCCAGTACTTC.